This entry describes one T cell receptor (beta chain). Its antigen remains unidentified. This specimen belongs to a study of CD8+ T cells in alopecia areata. Study information: At a dose of 5 to 10 mg twice daily, oral tofacitinib was given to treated patients.

The CDR3 runs to 14 residues. Trimming shortened V by 2 bases and J by 11 bases, and 17 bases separated the two germline ends. The germline V gene encodes CDR1 SGHAT and CDR2 FQNNGV. Specimens obtained from alopecia areata patients comprised lesional scalp punch biopsies and peripheral blood. The authors extracted RNA and reverse transcribed it into cDNA as the sequencing template. Produced via immunoSEQ multiplex PCR; TCRdb's table is partial and in-frame only. Of about 11,000 clones listed, over 60% are singletons. Overall study results and limits: Scalp sample data also include resident alphabeta T cells from normal skin. Unlike in mice, where it was clearer, TCR sharing across patients was less clear, possibly HLA-related. Especially in alopecia totalis/universalis, lesional scalp showed greater clonality than normal scalp did.

The rearrangement links TRBV11-2 to TRBJ2-3; TRBD2 is a possible D gene (6 bases). The TCR originated in a human donor with alopecia areata. Material: skin. The CDR3 loop is CASSLPFTRDVQYF. The CDR3 nucleotides read TGTGCCAGCAGCTTACCGTTCACGCGGGATGTGCAGTATTTT.